This T cell receptor (delta chain) was sequenced in a study of gamma-delta chains in newborns, infants, children. Overall study: Microbial exposure reportedly drives polyclonal innate γδ T cell expansion after birth.

TCRdb made new clone calls on the reads using CATT. Seen here are several thousand delta-chain clones, more than 3% observed once, and the top ten hold 16%. The germline CDR1 and CDR2 sequences are GEAIGNYY and EKD. The CDR3 runs 19 residues. A word on this clone: A junction end diverges from the germline sequence, so it may reflect a read error.

This receptor was taken from a child who was a newborn, infant or young child, either healthy, febrile or measles-vaccinated (not recorded which). V gene TRDV2 combines with J gene TRDJ3; TRDD3 aligns across 10 bases. The sample was blood. The CDR3 DNA sequence: TGTGCCTGTGACACCGCGGGGGGATACGACTCCTGTGACACCCGACAGATGTTTTTC. Translated, it gives CACDTAGGYDSCDTRQMFF.